The next 24 T cell receptor beta chains were all read from a single sample in a study of blood T cells in healthy people across ages. A second 7 to 11 cycle PCR used barcoded and J-beta primers. TCRdb reanalysed the 5' RACE reads using MiXCR and keeps one entry per CDR3 protein. The data hold more than 750,000 distinct CDR3 sequences, with around 29% observed a single time. This sample also appeared in a second study, on T cells of mothers and their children.

The sample consisted of blood. Receptors originate from a woman aged 40 to 50 in good health.

This clonotype occurred many times. The chain uses TRBV5-6 and TRBJ2-7, with TRBD2 matching 8 bases. Per the germline V gene, CDR1 is SGHDT and CDR2 is YYEEEE. The CDR3 totals 16 residues. Germline trimming cut 3 bases from V and 2 bases from J; bases unmatched to any gene: 10. The CDR3 region has the DNA TGTGCCAGCAGCTGGGGCCGGGAGGGTATCACCTACGAGCAGTACTTC. Translating it yields CASSWGREGITYEQYF.

The J gene is TRBJ1-4, the V gene TRBV7-9; no reliable D call. Germline CDR1 and CDR2: SEHNR and FQNEAQ (reference sequence). Trimming shortened V by 4 bases and J by 4 bases, and 13 bases separated the two germline ends. The CDR3 spans 15 residues. Here the CDR3 reads CASSSFQVLNEKLFF. The CDR3 region has the DNA TGTGCCAGCAGCTCCTTCCAGGTCCTTAATGAAAAACTGTTTTTT.

Regarding this clonotype: At one boundary the junction diverges from the germline segment, which might be a read error. The chain couples TRBV7-2 to TRBJ1-6, with D possibly being TRBD1 (6 bases). Germline values: CDR1 SGHTA, CDR2 FQGNSA. There are 16 residues in the CDR3. The DNA of the CDR3 is TGTGCCAGAAGCTTAGCGCAGGCAGGGGTTAGTTCACCCCTCCACTTT. This gives the protein CARSLAQAGVSSPLHF.

The chain couples TRBV7-3 to TRBJ2-1; tentative D call: TRBD2 (5 bases). CDR3 length: 11 residues. CDR1 is SGHTA and CDR2 is FQGTGA in the germline V gene. V was clipped by 6 bases and J by 10 bases, with 10 bases between them. The CDR3: CASRPTGEQFF. The CDR3 DNA reads TGTGCCAGCAGACCGACGGGGGAGCAGTTCTTC.

The genes are TRBV12-3 or TRBV12-4 and TRBJ1-5; TRBD1 might be the D (6 bases). The V gene lost 4 bases and the J gene lost 5 bases, with 18 bases spanning the gap. This CDR3 has 16 amino acids. CDR3 sequence: CASSSRRTVGDQPQHF. The CDR3 DNA reads as TGTGCCAGCAGTTCCCGCCGGACAGTGGGCGATCAGCCCCAGCATTTT.

This clonotype was seen a few times. CDR3 DNA sequence: TGCGCCAGCAGCCAAGATCGGACTAGTCCCCCACCCACAGATACGCAGTATTTT. Amino acid sequence: CASSQDRTSPPPTDTQYF. The rearrangement links TRBV4-1 to TRBJ2-3; 7 bases are a match to TRBD2. V shed 0 bases, J shed 2 bases, and the junction held 11 bases outside the gene matches. The CDR3 covers 18 residues. Looked up from germline, CDR1 is MGHRA and CDR2 is YSYEKL.

This clonotype was counted only a few times. The V gene is TRBV4-3, the J gene TRBJ2-3; 12 bases fit TRBD2. V shed 0 bases, J shed 3 bases, and the junction held 4 bases outside the gene matches. CDR1 is LGHNA and CDR2 is YSLEER in the germline V gene. There are 17 residues in the CDR3. Here the CDR3 DNA reads TGCGCCAGCAGCCAAGAACTAGCGGGGGGCCTTACAGATACGCAGTATTTT. Encoded protein: CASSQELAGGLTDTQYF.

V usage is TRBV7-3 and J usage is TRBJ2-3, with D tentatively TRBD2 (5 bases). The CDR3 runs 15 residues. Trimming shortened V by 6 bases and J by 5 bases, and 18 bases separated the two germline ends. CDR1 is SGHTA, CDR2 FQGTGA, per germline. The CDR3 spells CASRWPAVGGDTQYF. CDR3 sequence (DNA): TGTGCCAGCAGGTGGCCAGCGGTTGGCGGAGATACGCAGTATTTT.

The table lists this clonotype with many counts. V gene TRBV27 combines with J gene TRBJ1-5; possible D gene TRBD1, 5 bases. Trimming removed 3 bases from V and 5 bases from J, with 8 bases in between. The CDR3 covers 13 residues. Germline CDR1 reads MNHEY; CDR2 reads SMNVEV (reference sequence). This CDR3 is CASSFGGDQPQHF. The CDR3 bases are TGTGCCAGCAGTTTCGGGGGGGATCAGCCCCAGCATTTT.

The CDR3 nucleotides read TGCGCCAGCAGCTTCCCGGGACAGTCCTACGAGCAGTACTTC. Translation: CASSFPGQSYEQYF. The chain uses TRBV5-1 and TRBJ2-7, with TRBD1 identical over 7 bases. V shed 2 bases and J 1 base; nucleotides not matched to a gene: 3. This CDR3 spans 14 amino acids. The germline CDR1 and CDR2 sequences are SGHRS and YFSETQ.

This clonotype was recorded a few times. The V gene is TRBV28, the J gene TRBJ2-3, with TRBD1 identical over 8 bases. Germline-derived CDR1 and CDR2 are MDHEN and SYDVKM. The V gene end was trimmed by 5 bases and the J gene end by 3 bases; junction bases not matched to a gene: 4. The CDR3 contains 14 residues. CDR3 sequence (DNA): TGTGCCAGCAGTGACAGGGGTACGACAGATACGCAGTATTTT. This encodes CASSDRGTTDTQYF. The whole variable domain, remainder taken from reference TRBV28 and TRBJ2-3, is DVKVTQSSRYLVKRTGEKVFLECVQDMDHENMFWYRQDPGLGLRLIYFSYDVKMKEKGDIPEGYSVSREKKERFSLILESASTNQTSMYLCASSDRGTTDTQYFGPGTRLTVL.

This clonotype has at least ten counts. The V gene is TRBV6-2 or TRBV6-3, the J gene TRBJ2-1; either TRBD1 or TRBD2 may supply D (5 bases each). This CDR3 spans 16 amino acids. Germline loops: CDR1 MNHEY, CDR2 SVGEGT. Trimming cost V 7 bases and J 2 bases, with 18 bases left between them. The CDR3 is CASTPKGTRTYNEQFF. CDR3 DNA: TGTGCCAGCACTCCAAAGGGGACCCGGACCTACAATGAGCAGTTCTTC.

This clonotype appeared many times. V is TRBV27 and J is TRBJ2-3, with 11 nucleotides matching TRBD2. The CDR3 contains 15 residues. Germline V gene data show CDR1 as MNHEY and CDR2 as SMNVEV (reference sequence). V was clipped by 10 bases and J by 2 bases; unmatched bases: 8. The CDR3 coding sequence is TGTGCCACCGCGACTAGCGGGGAGCACACAGATACGCAGTATTTT. Encoded protein: CATATSGEHTDTQYF.

This clonotype was counted many times. The chain has TRBV7-9 and TRBJ2-7; D is ambiguous. The CDR3 consists of 13 residues. V was clipped by 8 bases and J by 2 bases, with 13 bases between them. Germline loops: CDR1 SEHNR, CDR2 FQNEAQ (reference sequence). CDR3 nucleotide sequence: TGTGCCAGCCAGGATGATAGAGCCTACGAGCAGTACTTC. The encoded protein is CASQDDRAYEQYF.

This clonotype was observed many times. This chain connects TRBV9 to TRBJ2-7; D not resolved. CDR3 length: 15 amino acids. Looked up from germline, CDR1 is SGDLS and CDR2 is YYNGEE. V shed 0 bases and J shed 3 bases, with 13 bases lying between them. This chain's CDR3 is CASSVATSENYEQYF. In nucleotides, the CDR3 is TGTGCCAGCAGCGTAGCTACTTCAGAGAACTACGAGCAGTACTTC. Drawing the rest from reference TRBV9 and TRBJ2-7, the complete variable domain is DSGVTQTPKHLITATGQRVTLRCSPRSGDLSVYWYQQSLDQGLQFLIQYYNGEERAKGNILERFSAQQFPDLHSELNLSSLELGDSALYFCASSVATSENYEQYFGPGTRLTVT.

This clonotype came up once. The V and J genes are TRBV6-1 and TRBJ1-2; unclear D gene. V shed 3 bases and J shed 3 bases, with 11 bases lying between them. The V gene's germline CDR1 is MNHNS and CDR2 SASEGT. This CDR3 spans 14 amino acids. CDR3 DNA sequence: TGTGCCAGCAGTGACCAAGGGTTCTACTATGGCTACACCTTC. Its translation is CASSDQGFYYGYTF.

In its sample, this clonotype was seen a few times. V is TRBV28 and J is TRBJ2-1, with TRBD2 identical over 10 bases. CDR1 MDHEN and CDR2 SYDVKM come from the germline V gene. The CDR3 has 15 residues. Trimming took 6 bases from V and 7 from J; bases not matched to a gene: 9. CDR3 in DNA: TGTGCCAGCAGGAAAGCGGGGGGGCTAAGGAATGAGCAGTTCTTC. Its protein is CASRKAGGLRNEQFF.

This clonotype was detected many times. V and J are TRBV20-1 and TRBJ2-1, with TRBD2 matching 8 bases. Germline trimming cut 6 bases from V and 4 bases from J; bases unmatched to any gene: 8. This CDR3 has 14 residues. From germline, CDR1 is DFQATT and CDR2 SNEGSKA (reference sequence). As DNA, the CDR3 is TGCAGTGCCGCGGAGCGGGGGAGATACAATGAGCAGTTCTTC. Translated, it gives CSAAERGRYNEQFF.

The chain combines TRBV5-1 with TRBJ2-1; 13 nucleotides align to TRBD2. This CDR3 comprises 16 residues. V shed 4 bases and J 7 bases; nucleotides not matched to a gene: 8. The germline V gene has CDR1 SGHRS and CDR2 YFSETQ. CDR3 sequence reads: CASSQEPGLAGNEQFF. The CDR3 bases are TGCGCCAGCAGCCAGGAACCGGGACTAGCGGGAAATGAGCAGTTCTTC.

This chain uses TRBV10-3 with TRBJ1-5, with TRBD1 matching over 7 bases. The CDR3 is 14 residues long. The V segment lost 0 bases and the J segment 7 bases; nucleotides outside the gene matches: 3. Germline V gene data show CDR1 as ENHRY and CDR2 as SYGVKD. CDR3 protein: CAISESTGEQPQHF. The CDR3 bases are TGTGCCATCAGTGAGTCTACAGGGGAACAGCCCCAGCATTTT.

There are many counts of this clonotype. The gene calls are TRBV7-8 and TRBJ2-7; D possibly uses TRBD1 or TRBD2 (6 bases each). In germline, CDR1 is SGHVS, CDR2 FQNEAQ. The CDR3 has 17 residues. Trimming took 0 bases from V and 3 from J, leaving 18 bases between them. The chain's CDR3 is CASSLAFGAGEVYEQYF. CDR3 bases: TGTGCCAGCAGCTTAGCCTTTGGGGCAGGGGAGGTCTACGAGCAGTACTTC.

This clonotype was counted ten times or more. The V and J genes are TRBV7-2 and TRBJ2-1; the match to TRBD1 covers 7 bases. V shed 1 base, J shed 2 bases, and the junction held 8 bases outside the gene matches. The CDR3 contains 17 residues. The germline gives CDR1 SGHTA, CDR2 FQGNSA. CDR3 coding DNA: TGTGCCAGCAGCTTAGGAACAGGGGCGAACGCCTACAATGAGCAGTTCTTC. It yields the protein CASSLGTGANAYNEQFF. Full variable domain (remainder filled in from reference TRBV7-2 and TRBJ2-1): GAGVSQSPSNKVTEKGKDVELRCDPISGHTALYWYRQSLGQGLEFLIYFQGNSAPDKSGLPSDRFSAERTGGSVSTLTIQRTQQEDSAVYLCASSLGTGANAYNEQFFGPGTRLTVL.

This clonotype occurred a few times. The CDR3 reads CASTPTEFSGDIQYF. CDR3 in DNA: TGCGCCAGCACCCCGACCGAGTTTAGCGGGGACATTCAGTACTTC. The V and J genes are TRBV5-1 and TRBJ2-4; 8 bases map to TRBD2. The CDR3 length is 15 residues. V lost 6 bases and J lost 8; bases outside the gene matches: 13. Looked up from germline, CDR1 is SGHRS and CDR2 is YFSETQ. The full variable domain, rest sourced from reference TRBV5-1 and TRBJ2-4, is KAGVTQTPRYLIKTRGQQVTLSCSPISGHRSVSWYQQTPGQGLQFLFEYFSETQRNKGNFPGRFSGRQFSNSRSEMNVSTLELGDSALYLCASTPTEFSGDIQYFGAGTRLSVL.

The rearrangement joins TRBV29-1 to TRBJ1-4; D is unresolved. Germline V gives CDR1 SQVTM, CDR2 ANQGSEA. The V end was cut by 3 bases, the J end by 0 bases, with 11 bases between. The CDR3 has 15 amino acids. The CDR3 DNA sequence: TGCAGCGTTGAGCCCCTAAGTGCAACTAATGAAAAACTGTTTTTT. It encodes CSVEPLSATNEKLFF.